The rows below give T cell receptor beta chains drawn from one sample of a study of blood T cell repertoires in COVID-19. Sequenced by immunoSEQ multiplex PCR; TCRdb stores in-frame clones only, minus some. The sample consists of a few hundred thousand clones, more than 80% of them appearing once. Specimen: PBMCs or T cells enriched from blood (not recorded which). The source is a man younger than 30 who had recovered from COVID-19. The CDR3 runs from the conserved cysteine through the conserved F or W. The D gene is left open where the match is weak. Size values are once, few and many counts, or a class for expanded clones, and some rows have none.

V	size	D	J	DNA	CDR3
TRBV11-2	.	TRBD2	TRBJ2-6	TGTGCCAGCAGCTTAGATCTGGGAGGGTCTGGGGCCAACGTCCTGACTTTC	CASSLDLGGSGANVLTF
TRBV28	once	.	TRBJ1-2	TGTGCCAGCAGTTTACCTCGCGTTATGGCAGGGGTGGATGGCTACACCTTC	CASSLPRVMAGVDGYTF
TRBV10-3	.	.	TRBJ1-5	TGTGCCACCACCCCCTATAACAATCAGCCCCAGCATTTT	CATTPYNNQPQHF
TRBV28	once	TRBD2	TRBJ2-7	TGTGCCAGCAGCACCGGGACTAGCGGGAGTACGGGGAACGAGCAGTACTTC	CASSTGTSGSTGNEQYF
TRBV5-1	.	.	TRBJ1-2	TGCGCCAGCATGGCATATGGCTACACCTTC	CASMAYGYTF
TRBV6-1	.	.	TRBJ2-1	TGTGCCAGCAGTGAAGATCGCCGGGAACAGTTCTTC	CASSEDRREQFF
TRBV30	.	TRBD1	TRBJ2-7	TGTGCCTGGAGCCTGGGACAGGCGTACGAGCAGTACTTC	CAWSLGQAYEQYF
TRBV28	.	TRBD2	TRBJ2-1	TGTGCCAGCAGGTTTACTAGCGGGAGGCCCTACAATGAGCAGTTCTTC	CASRFTSGRPYNEQFF
TRBV6-2/TRBV6-3	.	TRBD1	TRBJ2-7	TGTGCCAGCAGTTACCTCGGGACAGGGGCCTTCTACGAGCAGTACTTC	CASSYLGTGAFYEQYF
TRBV7-2	.	TRBD2	TRBJ2-3	TGTGCCAGCAGCTTAGTCCTAGCGGGAAGCACAGATACGCAGTATTTT	CASSLVLAGSTDTQYF
TRBV5-1	.	TRBD2	TRBJ2-7	TGCGCCAGCAGCTTGGAGGGGGTAGGCGGGAGGAACGAGCAGTACTTC	CASSLEGVGGRNEQYF
TRBV5-4	few	.	TRBJ2-1	TGTGCCAGCATCCGACAGGGAGGCAATGAGCAGTTCTTC	CASIRQGGNEQFF
TRBV6-5	.	TRBD1	TRBJ2-7	TGTGCCAGCAGGAGGACAGGGATCTCCTACGAGCAGTACTTC	CASRRTGISYEQYF
TRBV5-1	.	TRBD1	TRBJ1-2	TGCGCCAGCAGCTGGGACAGGGGGCAAGATGGCTACACCTTC	CASSWDRGQDGYTF
TRBV5-1	few	.	TRBJ2-7	TGCGCCAGCAGCTCCTCCGGGACATTGCTGTACGAGCAGTACTTC	CASSSSGTLLYEQYF
TRBV10-2	.	TRBD2	TRBJ2-2	TGCGCCAGCAGTGATCGGATAGCGGGGGCTAGTAACACCGGGGAGCTGTTTTTT	CASSDRIAGASNTGELFF
TRBV9	.	TRBD2	TRBJ2-7	TGTGCCAGCAGCGTAGAGGAAGCGGGGGGGTTCTACGAGCAGTACTTC	CASSVEEAGGFYEQYF
TRBV2	.	.	TRBJ1-1	TGTGCCAGCAGCCGGGACACCGGGAACACTGAAGCTTTCTTT	CASSRDTGNTEAFF
TRBV3-1/TRBV3-2	.	.	TRBJ1-2	TGTGCCAGCAGCCAACTTTCTAACTATGGCTACACCTTC	CASSQLSNYGYTF